This entry lists 23 T cell receptor beta chains sequenced from one sample in a study (dated by TCRdb to the mid-2010s). Library creation used 5' RACE. Sequencing was carried out with an Illumina MiSeq. Using fastp at Q25 and MiXCR, TCRdb reprocessed the public reads and kept productive beta chains. One record per CDR3 amino acid sequence lists the most common genes and DNA. This sample gives 5,000 to 7,000 distinct CDR3 sequences in total; 40% to 60% of them show up just once. Less than 4.5% of the sample is taken by the ten largest. The specimen sequenced was memory CD4+ T cells sorted from blood. The cell subset or site label of this sample denotes: memory CD4+ T cells, CD4+CD45RO+CD25-. The receptor set was obtained from a female donor with breast cancer.

This clonotype was observed a handful of times. The gene calls are TRBV5-1 and TRBJ2-3; 8 nucleotides agree with TRBD2. This CDR3 comprises 16 residues. The ends lost 0 bases at V and 4 bases at J; junction bases unmatched: 7. The germline V gene has CDR1 SGHRS and CDR2 YFSETQ. The CDR3 loop is CASSLGGGGSADTQYF. The CDR3, as DNA: TGCGCCAGCAGCTTGGGTGGCGGGGGGTCCGCAGATACGCAGTATTTT.

The V call is TRBV20-1, the J call TRBJ1-2, with 11 bases identical to TRBD1. Per the germline V gene, CDR1 is DFQATT and CDR2 is SNEGSKA (reference sequence). V lost 2 bases and J lost 5; bases outside the gene matches: 7. This CDR3 spans 15 amino acids. The CDR3 DNA follows: TGCAGTGCTAGACTTCCCGGACAGGGGGCTTATGGCTACACCTTC. Protein product: CSARLPGQGAYGYTF.

This rearrangement joins TRBV7-9 to TRBJ2-2, with D tentatively TRBD2 (6 bases). CDR1 and CDR2 from the germline V gene are SEHNR and FQNEAQ (reference sequence). The CDR3 sequence is 15 residues long. Trimming removed 4 bases at V and 5 bases at J, with 14 bases between. This CDR3 is CASSSQGGKTGELFF. The DNA of the CDR3 is TGTGCCAGCAGCTCCCAGGGAGGAAAAACCGGGGAGCTGTTTTTT.

In its sample, this clonotype was seen a few times. This chain connects TRBV15 to TRBJ1-2; D gene uncertain. Germline loops: CDR1 LNHNV, CDR2 YYDKDF (reference sequence). The CDR3 loop spans 12 amino acids. V lost 0 bases and J 13 bases, leaving 12 bases between the germline ends. For the CDR3, the DNA is TGTGCCACCAGCAGAGATCTGGCGGAGATCACCTTC. Translating it yields CATSRDLAEITF.

The V call is TRBV5-1, the J call TRBJ2-7; no clear D gene. This CDR3 has 15 amino acids. V was clipped by 0 bases and J by 2 bases, with 12 bases between them. The V gene's germline CDR1 is SGHRS and CDR2 YFSETQ. The CDR3 DNA follows: TGCGCCAGCAGCTTGGGGGCGGAACCAACCTACGAGCAGTACTTC. Translated, it gives CASSLGAEPTYEQYF.

The J gene is TRBJ2-5, the V gene TRBV4-1; 10 nucleotides align to TRBD1. CDR1 MGHRA and CDR2 YSYEKL come from the germline V gene. J lost 1 base, V lost 4 bases, and 12 bases had no gene match. This CDR3 has 18 residues. CDR3 bases: TGCGCCAGCAGCCCCAAGGAGCTAAGGGACAGGGGCCAAGAGACCCAGTACTTC. Encoded protein: CASSPKELRDRGQETQYF.

This chain uses TRBV6-1 with TRBJ2-3, with a possible D match to TRBD1 (6 bases). V was pared by 1 base and J by 2 bases, with 13 bases between. The CDR3 length is 16 residues. CDR1 is MNHNS and CDR2 is SASEGT in the germline V gene. The CDR3: CASSEGSLGHTDTQYF. For the CDR3, the DNA is TGTGCCAGCAGTGAAGGTTCACTGGGACACACAGATACGCAGTATTTT.

As for this clonotype: A much larger clone differs from this one at a single base, so this may be a read error. The chain combines TRBV5-1 with TRBJ2-7; TRBD1 is a possible D gene (5 bases). CDR1 and CDR2 (germline): SGHRS, YFSETQ. This CDR3 contains 14 residues. Deletions cut 8 bases from V and 4 bases from J, with 19 bases between. The CDR3 bases are TGCGCCAGTTCCCGACAGAGGCCGTCGTACGAGCAGTACTTC. Residues: CASSRQRPSYEQYF.

The V and J genes are TRBV7-2 and TRBJ2-1; 7 bases map to TRBD2. The DNA matches TRBJ2-5 better at its end, which makes the J call doubtful. Germline V gene data show CDR1 as SGHTA and CDR2 as FQGNSA. This CDR3 has 16 amino acids. The CDR3 DNA reads as TGTGCCAGCAGCTTAAGGGGTTTAGCGGGTCGAGAGACCCAGTACTTC. Its protein is CASSLRGLAGRETQYF.

The chain joins TRBV7-3 to TRBJ1-1, with unresolved D. Germline V gene data show CDR1 as SGHTA and CDR2 as FQGTGA. Trimming took off 5 bases at V and 0 bases at J, with 16 bases between the two ends. The CDR3 contains 16 residues. The CDR3 loop is CASSPQQISMNTEAFF. CDR3 in DNA: TGTGCCAGCAGCCCCCAGCAGATATCCATGAACACTGAAGCTTTCTTT.

This clonotype has only a few counts. The chain has TRBV10-3 and TRBJ2-3; the D call may be TRBD1 or TRBD2 (5 bases each). Trimming removed 9 bases at V and 6 bases at J, with 19 bases between. Germline V gives CDR1 ENHRY, CDR2 SYGVKD. The length of the CDR3 is 14 residues. The CDR3 DNA is TGTGCCATGAAACCGGGACGATCGTCGGATACGCAGTATTTT. Protein: CAMKPGRSSDTQYF.

This clonotype was counted a few times. The chain employs TRBV11-3 and TRBJ2-6; D possibly uses TRBD1 or TRBD2 (6 bases each). Trimming removed 3 bases from V and 4 bases from J, with 13 bases in between. The CDR3 contains 16 residues. Germline V lookup: CDR1 SGHNT, CDR2 YENEEA. In DNA form, the CDR3 reads TGTGCCAGCAGCTTGGGGGGCCCCCCCGGGGCCAACGTCCTGACTTTC. It encodes CASSLGGPPGANVLTF.

The chain uses TRBV9 and TRBJ1-6; perhaps TRBD1 as D (5 bases). The CDR3 extends over 16 amino acids. Trimming left V 0 bases short and J 10 bases short, with 17 bases between. The V gene's germline CDR1 is SGDLS and CDR2 YYNGEE. This CDR3 is CASSVGGARGNSPLHF. The CDR3 DNA reads as TGTGCCAGCAGCGTAGGAGGTGCGCGGGGGAACTCACCCCTCCACTTT.

A word on this clonotype: Sequence at one end of the junction differs from germline and may be a read error. The rearrangement uses TRBV29-1 and TRBJ2-7; possible D gene TRBD1, 6 bases. Germline V CDR1 and CDR2: SQVTM, ANQGSEA. CDR3 length equals 15 residues. This CDR3 reads CSVQETTGLSYEQYF. The CDR3 region has the DNA TGCAGCGTTCAAGAAACGACAGGCCTCTCCTACGAGCAGTACTTC.

The count of this clonotype is one. This chain links TRBV11-2 with TRBJ2-7; 7 nucleotides agree with TRBD1. CDR1 and CDR2 (germline): SGHAT, FQNNGV. The CDR3 is made up of 12 amino acids. J was trimmed by 6 bases and V by 4 bases; bases with no gene match: 3. The CDR3 DNA reads TGTGCCAGCAGCTACGGACAGGCCGAGCAGTACTTC. Amino acid sequence: CASSYGQAEQYF.

The chain combines TRBV20-1 with TRBJ1-1; TRBD1 is a possible D gene (6 bases). The CDR3 covers 13 residues. Germline V gene sequence: CDR1 DFQATT, CDR2 SNEGSKA (reference sequence). V was cut by 3 bases and J by 3 bases, with 11 bases left in between. CDR3 sequence: CSASRGQHTEAFF. The DNA of the CDR3 is TGCAGTGCTAGTCGCGGACAGCACACTGAAGCTTTCTTT.

In regard to this clonotype: The CDR3 does not end in the conserved phenylalanine or tryptophan, so this is likely a read error. The chain employs TRBV29-1 and TRBJ2-5; D is unresolved. CDR1 and CDR2 (germline): SQVTM, ANQGSEA. The germline V and J ends were trimmed by 4 bases and 2 bases, with 11 bases remaining between them. The CDR3 covers 13 residues. The CDR3 nucleotides read TGCAGCGTTGGGCTAGTAGGGCAAGAGACCCAGTACCTC. This translates into CSVGLVGQETQYL.

This sequence joins TRBV20-1 and TRBJ2-2; D gene uncertain. The CDR3 contains 13 residues. V was clipped by 4 bases and J by 2 bases, with 8 bases between them. Germline V CDR1 and CDR2: DFQATT, SNEGSKA (reference sequence). The CDR3 DNA is TGCAGTGCTACCGGACGAAACACCGGGGAGCTGTTTTTT. Amino acids: CSATGRNTGELFF.

Relative to its sample, this clonotype is large. The rearrangement joins TRBV12-3 or TRBV12-4 to TRBJ2-5; no definite D call. The CDR3 sequence is 16 residues long. Trimming shortened V by 3 bases and J by 0 bases, and 14 bases separated the two germline ends. This CDR3 is CASSFGQTLYQETQYF. In DNA, the CDR3 is TGTGCCAGCAGTTTCGGGCAGACTCTGTACCAAGAGACCCAGTACTTC.

The gene calls are TRBV30 and TRBJ2-1, with 13 bases aligning to TRBD2. This CDR3 is 15 amino acids long. In germline, CDR1 is GTSNPN, CDR2 SVGIG (reference sequence). V lost 1 base to trimming and J lost 10 bases; unmatched junction nucleotides: 7. CDR3 in DNA: TGTGCCTGGAGTGGCGGACTAGCGGGAGCGGGGGAGCAGTTCTTC. This sequence encodes CAWSGGLAGAGEQFF.

The V gene is TRBV20-1, the J gene TRBJ1-2, with D possibly being TRBD1 (6 bases). Per germline, CDR1 DFQATT and CDR2 SNEGSKA (reference sequence). The CDR3 consists of 15 residues. Trimming pared 8 bases from V and 3 bases from J, leaving 22 bases between. This CDR3 is CSLEPGHGFDYGYTF. CDR3 nucleotide sequence: TGCAGTCTGGAGCCGGGACACGGCTTTGACTATGGCTACACCTTC.

V gene TRBV2 combines with J gene TRBJ1-1; D is perhaps TRBD1 (6 bases). The CDR3 is 13 amino acids. V lost 6 bases to trimming and J lost 1 base, with 9 bases between them. Germline V CDR1 and CDR2: SNHLY, FYNNEI. The CDR3 loop reads CASRGDTNTEAFF. The CDR3 DNA reads TGTGCCAGCAGAGGGGACACGAACACTGAAGCTTTCTTT.

Note on this clonotype: Germline is not matched at one junction end, which may reflect a read error. The chain has TRBV29-1 and TRBJ2-4; D is unclear. The length of the CDR3 is 11 residues. CDR1 and CDR2 from the germline V gene are SQVTM and ANQGSEA. The CDR3: CGVGIGNIQYF. As DNA, the CDR3 is TGCGGCGTTGGGATAGGGAACATTCAGTACTTC.